Shown below are 2 T cell receptor beta chains from a single sample sequenced in a study of blood T cell repertoires in COVID-19. Method: immunoSEQ multiplex PCR; TCRdb's copy keeps in-frame clones and lacks some. This sample carries just over 150,000 clones, over 80% of them seen once, and the ten largest clones take about 4.6%. Sequenced material: peripheral blood. These receptors originate from a young man with COVID-19, enrolled during active disease.

The V gene is TRBV27, the J gene TRBJ1-1; tentatively, D is TRBD1 (6 bases). CDR1 and CDR2 (germline): MNHEY, SMNVEV (reference sequence). V lost 5 bases and J 1 base, leaving 14 bases between the germline ends. The CDR3 is 15 amino acids. The CDR3 sequence: CASSTSRGRNTEAFF. CDR3 bases: TGTGCCAGCAGTACTTCCAGGGGTAGGAACACTGAAGCTTTCTTT.

This sequence joins TRBV19 and TRBJ1-2; D gene ambiguous. Trimming stripped 4 bases from V and 2 bases from J, with 11 bases between. CDR1 LNHDA and CDR2 SQIVND come from the germline V gene (reference sequence). CDR3 size: 14 residues. CDR3 coding DNA: TGTGCCAGTAGTACCCTGACATTGAACTATGGCTACACCTTC. This encodes CASSTLTLNYGYTF.